This is a list of T cell receptor beta chains from one sample in a study of blood T cell repertoires in COVID-19. The data were produced by immunoSEQ multiplex PCR, yet TCRdb's version contains in-frame clones alone and is incomplete. The repertoire consists of approximately 230,000 clones, with around nine tenths occurring once and the leading ten covering around 1.4%. The sequencing sample was made of peripheral blood. The receptors come from a man older than 75 with acute or convalescent COVID-19. The conserved cysteine and the conserved F or W are not part of the CDR3 here.

j_call v_call cdr3_aa
TRBJ1-3 TRBV5-1 ASSNTGSGNTIY
TRBJ1-2 TRBV28 ASRRGGNYGYT
TRBJ2-3 TRBV7-6 ASSLVGRSTDTQY
TRBJ2-3 TRBV9 ASSPYRGGTDTQY
TRBJ1-1 TRBV6-5 ASSPVRNTEAF
TRBJ1-2 TRBV18 ASSRESTGTNYGYT
TRBJ1-2 TRBV4-2 ASSQLQQGVSYGYT
TRBJ1-2 TRBV7-9 ASSLAPLDSPYGYT
TRBJ1-5 TRBV19 ASSINIGGVQGNQPQH
TRBJ2-7 TRBV5-1 ASTLAGDSYEQY
TRBJ2-1 TRBV7-3 ASSLGLADYNEQF
TRBJ2-7 TRBV7-3 ASSPTGGGLEQY
TRBJ1-4 TRBV18 ASSPGRGEKLF
TRBJ2-3 TRBV10-3 ATALPLAGLGDTQY
TRBJ2-5 TRBV19 ASSPEGGKTQY
TRBJ2-2 TRBV4-2 ASSQAMVPSGSLTGELF
TRBJ1-5 TRBV28 ASSAMRRGWSNQPQH
TRBJ1-1 TRBV19 ASIPGGTDTEAF
TRBJ2-5 TRBV28 ASTNQETQY
TRBJ1-2 TRBV5-5 ASSLGDKAYGYT
TRBJ1-5 TRBV7-8 ASSSMLDRFSNQPQH
TRBJ1-6 TRBV5-4 ASSLDRGNNSPLH
TRBJ1-4 TRBV19 AIGQGSVGEKLF
TRBJ1-2 TRBV10-3 ATSGTGENYGYT
TRBJ2-3 TRBV5-1 ASTIGGRVGTDTQY
TRBJ2-3 TRBV5-1 ASSSRRGRPDTQY
TRBJ2-1 TRBV7-2 ASSLQAGTTYNEQF
TRBJ1-4 TRBV28 ASSLAGATNEKLF
TRBJ2-1 TRBV12-5 ASGGGAGGDEQF
TRBJ2-1 TRBV7-2 ASSLSFGGRFDEQF
TRBJ1-3 TRBV5-1 ASSLPGTATSGNTIY
TRBJ1-4 TRBV16 ASSQAGQLHNEKLF
TRBJ2-3 TRBV6-5 ASRTSGADTQY
TRBJ2-5 TRBV15 ATSRMMTGETQY
TRBJ1-2 TRBV7-2 ASSPDRGGGYT
TRBJ2-3 TRBV14 ASSPGVAGVGDTQY
TRBJ1-6 TRBV27 ASRSTGQYSPLH
TRBJ1-2 TRBV14 ASSSTRLGGYGYT
TRBJ1-5 TRBV7-9 ASSQTGGNQPQH
TRBJ2-3 TRBV19 ATKGWGGAGDTQY
TRBJ1-2 TRBV7-6 ASSPTQGYGYT
TRBJ2-3 TRBV9 ASSPRGGVSTDTQY
TRBJ2-5 TRBV25-1 ASSQMGGTQY
TRBJ2-5 TRBV20-1 SASGRNQETQY
TRBJ2-3 TRBV5-1 ASSAGLRQDTQY
TRBJ1-1 TRBV27 ASTQDRGHTEAF
TRBJ2-6 TRBV6-2/TRBV6-3 ASSATGRISGANVLT
TRBJ1-2 TRBV25-1 ASSDDHRGPRYGYT
TRBJ2-7 TRBV28 ASSPGQDSYEQY